This entry lists 29 T cell receptor beta chains sequenced from one sample in a study of T cell responses to AZD1222 COVID-19 vaccine. TCRdb's copy holds only in-frame clones and misses some; the assay was immunoSEQ multiplex PCR. The data contain approximately 150,000 clones, more than 85% of them singletons. The specimen comprised peripheral blood, sampled 28 days after the second AZD1222 dose. Source of these receptors: an adult who received the AZD1222 COVID-19 vaccine.

The chain joins TRBV2 to TRBJ2-1; D unclear. In germline, CDR1 is SNHLY, CDR2 FYNNEI. With 6 bases removed from V and 6 bases from J, the gap between germline ends came to 21 bases. The CDR3 sequence is 16 residues long. The DNA for the CDR3 is TGTGCCAGCAGACCTACGTACAGAGGACCGAGCAATGAGCAGTTCTTC. Its protein is CASRPTYRGPSNEQFF.

The chain links TRBV9 to TRBJ2-5; TRBD1 matches 7 bases. V gave up 4 bases and J gave up 5 bases; unmatched junction bases: 8. Germline CDR1 and CDR2: SGDLS and YYNGEE. This CDR3 has 14 amino acids. CDR3 residues: CASSPQGIRETQYF. In DNA form, the CDR3 reads TGTGCCAGCAGCCCACAGGGGATTCGGGAGACCCAGTACTTC.

The chain is built from TRBV28 and TRBJ2-1, with 7 bases matching TRBD2. This CDR3 contains 15 residues. CDR1 is MDHEN, CDR2 SYDVKM, per germline. V was clipped by 3 bases and J by 4 bases; unmatched bases: 6. CDR3 residues: CASSLAGTTYNEQFF. Here the CDR3 DNA reads TGTGCCAGCAGTTTGGCCGGGACTACTTACAATGAGCAGTTCTTC.

The rearrangement links TRBV27 to TRBJ2-7; 10 nucleotides line up with TRBD1. This CDR3 has 16 amino acids. V shed 5 bases and J 2 bases; nucleotides not matched to a gene: 9. Germline CDR1 MNHEY, CDR2 SMNVEV (reference sequence). DNA of the CDR3: TGTGCCAGCAGTGAGCGCCCGGGACAGGGGCCCTACGAGCAGTACTTC. Translating gives CASSERPGQGPYEQYF.

J is TRBJ1-2 and V is TRBV18; TRBD1 is a possible D gene (5 bases). Germline assignment: CDR1 KGHSH and CDR2 LQKENI. With 4 bases removed from V and 5 bases from J, the gap between germline ends came to 14 bases. This CDR3 region has 14 residues. The CDR3 sequence: CASSQATDAYGYTF. The CDR3 nucleotides are TGTGCCAGCTCACAGGCGACAGACGCTTATGGCTACACCTTC.

V is TRBV9 and J is TRBJ2-1; 10 positions match TRBD2. The ends lost 4 bases at V and 7 bases at J; junction bases unmatched: 8. CDR3 length equals 15 residues. Germline values: CDR1 SGDLS, CDR2 YYNGEE. The CDR3 here is CASSPSGLAINEQFF. The CDR3 DNA sequence: TGTGCCAGCAGCCCATCGGGACTAGCGATTAATGAGCAGTTCTTC. Drawing the rest from reference TRBV9 and TRBJ2-1, the complete variable domain is DSGVTQTPKHLITATGQRVTLRCSPRSGDLSVYWYQQSLDQGLQFLIQYYNGEERAKGNILERFSAQQFPDLHSELNLSSLELGDSALYFCASSPSGLAINEQFFGPGTRLTVL.

V and J are TRBV11-2 and TRBJ2-1; unclear D gene. This CDR3 has 16 residues. The germline V gene has CDR1 SGHAT and CDR2 FQNNGV. V was trimmed by 0 bases and J by 3 bases, leaving 12 bases between them. Written as DNA, the CDR3 is TGTGCCAGCAGCTTAGATTTCCAGCGCCGCTACAATGAGCAGTTCTTC. This encodes CASSLDFQRRYNEQFF. The entire variable domain, with the rest obtained from reference TRBV11-2 and TRBJ2-1, is as follows: EAGVAQSPRYKIIEKRQSVAFWCNPISGHATLYWYQQILGQGPKLLIQFQNNGVVDDSQLPKDRFSAERLKGVDSTLKIQPAKLEDSAVYLCASSLDFQRRYNEQFFGPGTRLTVL.

V is TRBV9 and J is TRBJ2-7, with a tentative D call TRBD2 (6 bases). This CDR3 has 13 residues. The V gene lost 3 bases and the J gene lost 6 bases, with 13 bases spanning the gap. In germline, CDR1 is SGDLS, CDR2 YYNGEE. The DNA for the CDR3 is TGTGCCAGCAGCGCTAGGACGGGAGTCGAGCAGTACTTC. This sequence encodes CASSARTGVEQYF.

The chain links TRBV3-1 (or the pseudogene TRBV3-2) to TRBJ1-2; maybe TRBD1 (6 bases). This CDR3 is built from 13 residues. From germline, CDR1 is LGHDT and CDR2 YNNKEL (reference sequence). Trimming cost V 4 bases and J 5 bases, with 11 bases left between them. The CDR3 loop reads CASSLQDSYGYTF. The CDR3 DNA follows: TGTGCCAGCAGCCTTCAGGACAGTTATGGCTACACCTTC.

The chain carries TRBV6-4 and TRBJ2-5; 7 bases map to TRBD2. Germline trimming cut 5 bases from V and 3 bases from J; bases unmatched to any gene: 3. The CDR3 contains 13 residues. Germline values: CDR1 MRHNA, CDR2 SNTAGT. This CDR3 is CASSRTSEETQYF. In DNA, the CDR3 is TGTGCCAGCAGTCGTACTAGCGAAGAGACCCAGTACTTC.

The V call is TRBV7-2, the J call TRBJ1-3; D gene ambiguous. CDR1 SGHTA and CDR2 FQGNSA come from the germline V gene. The V end was cut by 2 bases, the J end by 4 bases, with 9 bases between. CDR3 length equals 14 residues. The CDR3 region has the DNA TGTGCCAGCAGCTTAAGCGGATACGGAAACACCATATATTTT. Translated: CASSLSGYGNTIYF. Full variable domain (remainder filled in from reference TRBV7-2 and TRBJ1-3): GAGVSQSPSNKVTEKGKDVELRCDPISGHTALYWYRQSLGQGLEFLIYFQGNSAPDKSGLPSDRFSAERTGGSVSTLTIQRTQQEDSAVYLCASSLSGYGNTIYFGEGSWLTVV.

The chain combines TRBV2 with TRBJ1-6; TRBD1 is a possible D gene (6 bases). Germline V lookup: CDR1 SNHLY, CDR2 FYNNEI. CDR3 length: 14 residues. The V gene lost 8 bases and the J gene lost 7 bases, with 15 bases spanning the gap. In DNA, the CDR3 is TGTGCCAGCTCCCGTTACAGGGAAAATTCACCCCTCCACTTT. It specifies CASSRYRENSPLHF.

This chain links TRBV19 with TRBJ2-1; 7 bases align to TRBD2. V gave up 4 bases and J gave up 3 bases; unmatched junction bases: 12. The CDR3 loop spans 17 amino acids. Germline CDR1 reads LNHDA; CDR2 reads SQIVND (reference sequence). The CDR3, as DNA: TGTGCCAGTAGTACCATTCCCGGGACTACGGTCTACAATGAGCAGTTCTTC. Encoded protein: CASSTIPGTTVYNEQFF. Using reference TRBV19 and TRBJ2-1 for the parts outside the CDR3, the full variable domain is DGGITQSPKYLFRKEGQNVTLSCEQNLNHDAMYWYRQDPGQGLRLIYYSQIVNDFQKGDIAEGYSVSREKKESFPLTVTSAQKNPTAFYLCASSTIPGTTVYNEQFFGPGTRLTVL.

V is TRBV5-8 and J is TRBJ1-4; 10 nucleotides align to TRBD1. CDR1 is SGHTS, CDR2 YDEGEE, per germline. The CDR3 consists of 14 residues. J lost 6 bases, V lost 3 bases, and 2 bases had no gene match. The CDR3 region is CASSWTGGDEKLFF. CDR3 DNA sequence: TGTGCCAGCAGCTGGACAGGGGGTGATGAAAAACTGTTTTTT.

A word on this clone: The same CDR3 can be traced to other DNA sequences in this sample. The chain joins TRBV19 to TRBJ1-1; D is unclear. In germline, CDR1 is LNHDA, CDR2 SQIVND (reference sequence). Trimming removed 4 bases at V and 2 bases at J, with 8 bases between. The CDR3 runs 13 residues. CDR3 coding DNA: TGTGCCAGTAGTACCGGACTTAACACTGAAGCTTTCTTT. It translates to CASSTGLNTEAFF.

The chain is built from TRBV2 and TRBJ1-4; 9 bases map to TRBD1. CDR1 and CDR2 (germline): SNHLY, FYNNEI. This CDR3 region has 14 residues. After removal of 8 bases from V and 7 bases from J, the junction contained 8 bases not matched to a gene. CDR3 coding DNA: TGTGCCAGCCAAACCGGGACAGGGCGTGAAAAACTGTTTTTT. Its protein product is CASQTGTGREKLFF.

The table lists this clone with a few counts. The chain joins TRBV11-2 to TRBJ1-6, with a tentative D call TRBD1 (5 bases). Deletions cut 3 bases from V and 4 bases from J, with 13 bases between. The CDR3 length is 16 residues. The germline V gene has CDR1 SGHAT and CDR2 FQNNGV. The CDR3 region is CASSFPGREYNSPLHF. The CDR3 DNA follows: TGTGCCAGCAGCTTCCCGGGACGGGAATATAATTCACCCCTCCACTTT.

The chain employs TRBV13 and TRBJ2-7, with D tentatively TRBD2 (6 bases). CDR3 length equals 12 residues. Germline V gene lookup returns CDR1 PRHDT and CDR2 FYEKMQ (reference sequence). Between the trimmed V and J ends, which lost 4 bases and 4 bases, there was a span of 8 bases. The CDR3 nucleotides are TGTGCCAGCAGCTCGCGGGGATACGAGCAGTACTTC. Amino acid sequence: CASSSRGYEQYF.

V and J are TRBV18 and TRBJ2-3; tentative D call: TRBD1 (6 bases). Germline CDR1 and CDR2: KGHSH and LQKENI. Trimming pared 0 bases from V and 4 bases from J, leaving 14 bases between. The CDR3 spans 16 residues. The CDR3 bases are TGTGCCAGCTCACCACCTGGAACAGGGATGGCAGATACGCAGTATTTT. Its translation is CASSPPGTGMADTQYF.

V and J are TRBV7-2 and TRBJ1-6; no definite D call. The germline gives CDR1 SGHTA, CDR2 FQGNSA. The length of the CDR3 is 13 residues. The germline V and J ends were trimmed by 1 base and 7 bases, with 5 bases remaining between them. CDR3 region: CASSLGANSPLHF. The CDR3 coding sequence is TGTGCCAGCAGCTTAGGGGCGAATTCACCCCTCCACTTT.

V and J are TRBV5-6 and TRBJ1-2, with D uncertain. V lost 0 bases and J 8 bases, leaving 14 bases between the germline ends. The V gene's germline CDR1 is SGHDT and CDR2 YYEEEE. This CDR3 spans 14 amino acids. The CDR3 spells CASSLGQMREGYTF. Here the CDR3 DNA reads TGTGCCAGCAGCTTGGGGCAGATGCGGGAGGGCTACACCTTC. The full variable domain, rest sourced from reference TRBV5-6 and TRBJ1-2, is DAGVTQSPTHLIKTRGQQVTLRCSPKSGHDTVSWYQQALGQGPQFIFQYYEEEERQRGNFPDRFSGHQFPNYSSELNVNALLLGDSALYLCASSLGQMREGYTFGSGTRLTVV.

This clone was seen only once. This chain uses TRBV27 with TRBJ1-6; possibly TRBD1 for D (6 bases). Trimming shortened V by 5 bases and J by 2 bases, and 16 bases separated the two germline ends. Germline loops: CDR1 MNHEY, CDR2 SMNVEV (reference sequence). The CDR3 covers 17 residues. This CDR3 reads CASSATGITTYNSPLHF. The CDR3 DNA reads TGTGCCAGCAGTGCAACAGGGATTACGACCTATAATTCACCCCTCCACTTT.

This chain connects TRBV6-4 to TRBJ1-2; the D is unclear. This CDR3 region has 16 residues. V dropped 0 bases and J dropped 1 base, with 12 bases sitting between them. Germline lookup yields CDR1 MRHNA and CDR2 SNTAGT. The CDR3 loop is CASSDSHDGRNYGYTF. The CDR3 DNA reads as TGTGCCAGCAGTGACTCGCATGACGGACGTAACTATGGCTACACCTTC.

The J gene is TRBJ2-7, the V gene TRBV5-1; TRBD1 is a possible D gene (6 bases). The CDR3 consists of 15 residues. Germline V gene sequence: CDR1 SGHRS, CDR2 YFSETQ. The germline V and J ends were trimmed by 4 bases and 0 bases, with 14 bases remaining between them. In DNA form, the CDR3 reads TGCGCCAGCAGCGCACGACAGGCGAGCTCCTACGAGCAGTACTTC. Protein: CASSARQASSYEQYF.

V and J are TRBV27 and TRBJ1-1; TRBD1 aligns across 10 bases. Germline assignment: CDR1 MNHEY and CDR2 SMNVEV (reference sequence). The ends lost 6 bases at V and 6 bases at J; junction bases unmatched: 13. This CDR3 spans 16 amino acids. In DNA, the CDR3 is TGTGCCAGCAGGCCGGGTCCGGGACAGGGGATTCCTGAAGCTTTCTTT. Translating it yields CASRPGPGQGIPEAFF.

The V and J genes are TRBV11-2 and TRBJ2-3; D might be TRBD1 (5 bases). CDR1 and CDR2 from the germline V gene are SGHAT and FQNNGV. The V and J ends lost 5 bases and 0 bases respectively, with 15 bases between them. This CDR3 is built from 16 residues. The CDR3 reads CASSPGRAPSTDTQYF. CDR3 nucleotides: TGTGCCAGCAGCCCGGGCAGGGCTCCTAGCACAGATACGCAGTATTTT.

The chain couples TRBV7-2 to TRBJ2-5; 7 bases map to TRBD2. CDR1 is SGHTA, CDR2 FQGNSA, per germline. This CDR3 is 14 amino acids long. V trimming: 3 bases; J trimming: 5 bases; junction bases outside the gene matches: 6. CDR3 amino acids: CASSLGGAGETQYF. The CDR3 nucleotides read TGTGCCAGCAGCTTGGGAGGGGCCGGGGAGACCCAGTACTTC.

The chain carries TRBV27 and TRBJ2-2, with 8 nucleotides matching TRBD2. Per the germline V gene, CDR1 is MNHEY and CDR2 is SMNVEV (reference sequence). V gave up 4 bases and J gave up 7 bases; unmatched junction bases: 8. The length of the CDR3 is 15 residues. CDR3 amino acids: CASSSGTSLVGELFF. DNA of the CDR3: TGTGCCAGCAGTTCTGGGACTAGTTTGGTCGGGGAGCTGTTTTTT.

In this sample, this clone turned up once. This rearrangement joins TRBV5-5 to TRBJ1-3; D unclear. V shed 0 bases and J shed 1 base, with 5 bases lying between them. CDR1 SGHKS and CDR2 YYEKEE come from the germline V gene (reference sequence). The CDR3 runs to 14 residues. This chain's CDR3 is CASSLGGSGNTIYF. The CDR3 nucleotides read TGTGCCAGCAGCTTGGGAGGGTCTGGAAACACCATATATTTT. The entire variable domain, with the rest obtained from reference TRBV5-5 and TRBJ1-3, is as follows: DAGVTQSPTHLIKTRGQQVTLRCSPISGHKSVSWYQQVLGQGPQFIFQYYEKEERGRGNFPDRFSARQFPNYSSELNVNALLLGDSALYLCASSLGGSGNTIYFGEGSWLTVV.